This T cell receptor (beta chain) derives from a study of blood T cells in healthy people across ages. Sample donors were healthy Caucasian individuals that came from Russia, aged about 6 to 95. Study-wide findings and caveats: The study lacked donor CMV status, which possibly confounded expanded clonotype changes. Relative to aged donors, long-lived donors carried more naive CD4+ cells and displayed higher diversity.

The authors ran a second PCR of roughly 6 to 12 cycles using a sample-barcoded 5' primer and a J-beta primer mix. TCRdb reanalysed the 5' RACE reads using MiXCR and keeps one entry per CDR3 protein. Of around 800,000 distinct CDR3 sequences listed, around 25% are singletons. With regard to this clonotype: What it binds is not known.

The same sample was also studied in work on T cells of mothers and their children.

Sequenced: blood. The TCR sequence derives from a boy younger than 18 in good health.

The CDR3 nucleotides are TGTGCCAGCAATGAGCGGGGAGATACGCAGTATTTT. Its protein product is CASNERGDTQYF. The V call is TRBV7-9, the J call TRBJ2-3; 7 bases are shared with TRBD2. This CDR3 is 12 amino acids long. V lost 7 bases to trimming and J lost 5 bases; unmatched junction nucleotides: 3. The germline gives CDR1 SEHNR, CDR2 FQNEAQ (reference sequence).